A selection of T cell receptor beta chains follows, all from one sample in a study of T-cell reconstitution after alpha-beta-depleted transplantation in children. TCRdb fed the PCR reads into MiXCR, producing one record per CDR3 protein. The repertoire holds under 20,000 distinct CDR3 sequences, with over 10% as singletons. The sample was PBMCs, mostly from graft donor cells, taken 60 days after TCRalphabeta/CD19-depleted stem cell transplant. These receptors came from a female patient between 2 and 15 years old who had a stem cell transplant for congenital amegakaryocytic thrombocytopenia, so the T cells may come from the graft donor. The CDR3 runs from the conserved cysteine through the conserved F or W.

TRBJ2-1	TRBV11-1	CASSPTTPGTGGFTEQFF
TRBJ2-3	TRBV20-1	CSASWEGGSAFTDTQYF
TRBJ1-1	TRBV12-3/TRBV12-4	CASSLRGVTEAFF
TRBJ2-3	TRBV20-1	CSATSGGGSDTQYF
TRBJ2-1	TRBV1	CTSFKGNEQFF
TRBJ2-1	TRBV5-4	CASRSDSYNEQFF
TRBJ1-5	TRBV3-1	CASSQDSRGGGQPQHF
TRBJ2-1	TRBV3-1	CASSVEDEQFF
TRBJ2-1	TRBV20-1	CSARDVQAGGSYNEQFF
TRBJ2-1	TRBV20-1	CSAPYALGNEQFF
TRBJ2-1	TRBV11-3	CASSQGTGDYNEQFF
TRBJ2-5	TRBV29-1	CSAGSYLYQETQYF
TRBJ2-1	TRBV4-1	CASSQVPGLASYNEQFF
TRBJ2-1	TRBV12-3/TRBV12-4	CASSLEALRVEQFF
TRBJ2-5	TRBV28	CASSLSELQETQYF
TRBJ2-3	TRBV21-1	CASSKVHSTDTQYF
TRBJ1-5	TRBV15	CATSGGQISQPQHF
TRBJ2-1	TRBV25-1	CASSELRTSGWNEQFF
TRBJ2-7	TRBV7-9	CASTNILTGYEQYF
TRBJ2-3	TRBV18	CASSPRASGRAVADTQYF
TRBJ2-3	TRBV7-9	CATGWASTDTQYF
TRBJ2-2	TRBV20-1	CSAHSGRNTGELFF
TRBJ2-1	TRBV7-9	CASSPDLNTYNEQFF
TRBJ2-7	TRBV5-1	CASSLASVPEQYF
TRBJ2-5	TRBV7-9	CASRRLAEETQYF
TRBJ2-1	TRBV20-1	CCASRGTSATYNEQFF
TRBJ2-7	TRBV10-3	CAIRGLAGGGYEQYF
TRBJ2-5	TRBV3-1	CASRKAGGEETQYF
TRBJ2-7	TRBV12-3/TRBV12-4	CASSPGQDLSYEQYF
TRBJ1-5	TRBV12-3/TRBV12-4	CASSLLAGTGQPQHF
TRBJ2-7	TRBV3-1	CASSPGGGDYEQYF
TRBJ2-2	TRBV10-3	CAISDRTGTSGSGTGELFF
TRBJ2-3	TRBV5-6	CASKVEGAGEADTQYF
TRBJ2-1	TRBV29-1	CSVVASSYNEQFF
TRBJ1-2	TRBV28	CASSPSPTGVFGYTF
TRBJ2-5	TRBV4-1	CASSQDWGLAQETQYF